This record looks at one TCR beta chain sequence and its context. The data originate from a study of cytomegalovirus exposure and HLA in healthy donors. The CDR3 extends over 17 amino acids. V shed 1 base, J shed 2 bases, and the junction held 6 bases outside the gene matches. In germline, CDR1 is SGHAT, CDR2 FQNNGV. Using immunoSEQ multiplex PCR, the repertoire was profiled, and TCRdb retains in-frame clones only, with some absent. The data contain 250,000 or so clones, roughly 87% of them seen just once; the ten biggest clones take up around 13%. Sequenced sample: PBMCs. The receptor's source is a man aged 18 to 29 in good health and CMV-seropositive. The chain joins TRBV11-2 to TRBJ2-3; 10 bases map to TRBD2. The CDR3 loop reads CASSLGSSGSPTDTQYF. CDR3 sequence (DNA): TGTGCCAGCAGCTTAGGGTCTAGCGGGAGCCCCACAGATACGCAGTATTTT.